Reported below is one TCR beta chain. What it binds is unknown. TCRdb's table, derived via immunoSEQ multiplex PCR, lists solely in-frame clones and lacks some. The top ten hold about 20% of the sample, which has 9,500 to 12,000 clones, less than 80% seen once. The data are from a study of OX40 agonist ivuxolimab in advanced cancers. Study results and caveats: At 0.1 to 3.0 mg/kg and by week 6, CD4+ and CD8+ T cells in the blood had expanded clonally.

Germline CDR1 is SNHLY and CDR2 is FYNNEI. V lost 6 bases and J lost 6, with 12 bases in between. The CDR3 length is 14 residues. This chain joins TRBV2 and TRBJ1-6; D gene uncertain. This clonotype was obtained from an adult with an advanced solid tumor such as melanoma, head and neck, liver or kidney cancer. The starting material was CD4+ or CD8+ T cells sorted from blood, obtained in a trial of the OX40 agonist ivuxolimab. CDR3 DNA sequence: TGTGCCAGCAGGGGCCCTCTCTTTAATTCACCCCTCCACTTT. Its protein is CASRGPLFNSPLHF.